The clone carrying this T cell receptor (beta chain) was observed a few times. Its antigen is not known. The source of the sample is a study of cytomegalovirus exposure and HLA in healthy donors. Findings of the study overall: In a later analysis, donors in an Asian-associated ancestry cluster reportedly had fewer N-insertions in productive TCRs than the cohort mean. An observed cluster of highly shared sequence variants was recorded as a likely sequencing artifact. By HLA locus, TCR association rates varied in a later analysis, with DRB1 showing the most and HLA-C the fewest.

V lost 0 bases and J 2 bases, leaving 8 bases between the germline ends. The CDR3 has 15 residues. Germline V gene lookup returns CDR1 SGHVS and CDR2 FQNEAQ. The study ran its PCR with 60 Vbeta and 13 Jbeta primers. Profiling relied on immunoSEQ multiplex PCR, and the TCRdb table lists in-frame clones only, not all of them. This table holds roughly 200,000 clones, around 77% found once. The TCR originated in a woman aged 25 to 39 in good health and CMV-seronegative. The chain employs TRBV7-8 and TRBJ1-3; no reliable D call. The sequencing sample was made of PBMCs. In DNA, the CDR3 is TGTGCCAGCAGCTTAGCCCACGGGACTGGAAACACCATATATTTT. It is translated as CASSLAHGTGNTIYF. Full variable domain (rest looked up from reference TRBV7-8 and TRBJ1-3): GAGVSQSPRYKVAKRGQDVALRCDPISGHVSLFWYQQALGQGPEFLTYFQNEAQLDKSGLPSDRFFAERPEGSVSTLKIQRTQQEDSAVYLCASSLAHGTGNTIYFGEGSWLTVV.